Sequencing of this T cell receptor (beta chain) was carried out in a study of identical twins. In this sample, this clonotype turned up once. The germline gives CDR1 LGHNT, CDR2 FRNRAP. The CDR3 totals 16 residues. Trimming cost V 1 base and J 2 bases; bases outside gene matches: 6. Via MiXCR, TCRdb re-called the 5' RACE reads, giving one row per CDR3 protein. The top ten hold 5.4% of the sample, which has about 240,000 distinct CDR3 sequences, approximately 7.3% seen once. Separately, the same data were catalogued under a study of yellow fever vaccine responses in identical twins.

The chain recombines TRBV12-5 with TRBJ2-7; TRBD2 matches at 9 bases. The specimen was CD8+ T cells sorted from blood. This TCR came from a woman aged 18-29 years in good health. The CDR3 is CASGLDTSGRTYEQYF. The CDR3 DNA follows: TGTGCTAGTGGTTTGGATACCAGCGGGAGGACCTACGAGCAGTACTTC. The full variable domain, its missing parts supplied by reference TRBV12-5 and TRBJ2-7, is DARVTQTPRHKVTEMGQEVTMRCQPILGHNTVFWYRQTMMQGLELLAYFRNRAPLDDSGMPKDRFSAEMPDATLATLKIQPSEPRDSAVYFCASGLDTSGRTYEQYFGPGTRLTVT.